Listed here are 17 T cell receptor beta chains from one sample, sequenced in a study of blood T cell repertoires in COVID-19. Generated by immunoSEQ multiplex PCR, the TCRdb table keeps only in-frame clones and is missing some. The sample has fewer than 350,000 clones, around nine tenths seen once; the top ten hold around 6.8%. The sequenced sample consisted of peripheral blood. The receptors stem from a woman aged 25 to 39 with COVID-19, enrolled during active disease.

V is TRBV6-2 or TRBV6-3 and J is TRBJ1-2, with D perhaps TRBD1 (5 bases). In germline, CDR1 is MNHEY, CDR2 SVGEGT. V was clipped by 5 bases and J by 5 bases, with 12 bases between them. The CDR3 contains 13 residues. CDR3 nucleotides: TGTGCCAGCAGTATCGGACGGACATATGGCTACACCTTC. Translating it yields CASSIGRTYGYTF.

The chain couples TRBV27 to TRBJ1-5; no definite D call. Germline V gene data show CDR1 as MNHEY and CDR2 as SMNVEV (reference sequence). The CDR3 contains 16 residues. Trimming stripped 1 base from V and 1 base from J, with 11 bases between. CDR3 in DNA: TGTGCCAGCAGTTTATTGCGCCTTTACAGCAATCAGCCCCAGCATTTT. Protein: CASSLLRLYSNQPQHF.

This chain links TRBV6-5 with TRBJ1-4, with TRBD1 matching 7 bases. This CDR3 contains 15 residues. Germline V gene data show CDR1 as MNHEY and CDR2 as SVGAGI. Trimming cost V 7 bases and J 5 bases; bases outside gene matches: 10. CDR3 coding DNA: TGTGCCAGCAACCCCAGACAGGGAGGAAATGAAAAACTGTTTTTT. It yields the protein CASNPRQGGNEKLFF.

This chain connects TRBV5-1 to TRBJ2-6; weak D call: TRBD1 (5 bases). CDR1 SGHRS and CDR2 YFSETQ come from the germline V gene. The CDR3 is 16 amino acids. V dropped 4 bases and J dropped 2 bases, with 13 bases sitting between them. CDR3 residues: CASSPNSGTGANVLTF. The CDR3 DNA reads TGCGCCAGCAGCCCCAACTCAGGGACTGGGGCCAACGTCCTGACTTTC.

The chain carries TRBV4-1 and TRBJ2-1; TRBD2 matches 10 bases. The V gene end was trimmed by 1 base and the J gene end by 5 bases; junction bases not matched to a gene: 5. Germline V lookup: CDR1 MGHRA, CDR2 YSYEKL. The CDR3 totals 16 residues. CDR3 in DNA: TGCGCCAGCAGCCAAGTGGTAGCGGGAGGCCACAATGAGCAGTTCTTC. Amino acid sequence: CASSQVVAGGHNEQFF.

The chain uses TRBV9 and TRBJ1-2; possible D gene TRBD1, 6 bases. V was pared by 4 bases and J by 6 bases, with 22 bases between. The CDR3 runs 16 residues. Germline V lookup: CDR1 SGDLS, CDR2 YYNGEE. In DNA form, the CDR3 reads TGTGCCAGCAGCCCGGGACATATGCCTGACATAGATGGCTACACCTTC. Its translation is CASSPGHMPDIDGYTF. Supplemented by reference TRBV9 and TRBJ1-2, the full variable domain reads DSGVTQTPKHLITATGQRVTLRCSPRSGDLSVYWYQQSLDQGLQFLIQYYNGEERAKGNILERFSAQQFPDLHSELNLSSLELGDSALYFCASSPGHMPDIDGYTFGSGTRLTVV.

This chain joins TRBV6-6 and TRBJ1-5, with 8 bases identical to TRBD1. Germline V lookup: CDR1 MNHNY, CDR2 SVGAGI (reference sequence). V gave up 2 bases and J gave up 12 bases; unmatched junction bases: 15. The CDR3 extends over 16 amino acids. CDR3 nucleotides: TGTGCCAGCAGTTACGCCCAAGGGACAGGAAAGGTATACCAGCATTTT. The encoded protein is CASSYAQGTGKVYQHF.

Regarding this clone: The sample holds other DNA sequences that translate to the same CDR3. In DNA, the CDR3 is TGTGCCAGCAGCTTTGACAGCTCCTACGAGCAGTACTTC. Protein sequence: CASSFDSSYEQYF. V gene TRBV7-8 combines with J gene TRBJ2-7; possible D gene TRBD1, 5 bases. Germline V gene sequence: CDR1 SGHVS, CDR2 FQNEAQ. The V end lost 3 bases, the J end lost 0 bases, and 6 bases lay between the germline ends. The CDR3 covers 13 residues.

To note about this clone: Other DNA sequences in the same sample also yield this CDR3. This chain joins TRBV4-3 and TRBJ1-1; D is uncertain. Looked up from germline, CDR1 is LGHNA and CDR2 is YSLEER. V gave up 4 bases and J gave up 4 bases, with 16 bases separating them. This CDR3 has 15 residues. The CDR3 nucleotides are TGCGCCAGCAGCCGGAAACGGGATTCTAGCACTGAAGCTTTCTTT. Its translation is CASSRKRDSSTEAFF.

This sequence joins TRBV19 and TRBJ1-5, with TRBD1 as a possible D gene (5 bases). V lost 1 base and J lost 5, with 15 bases in between. Germline assignment: CDR1 LNHDA and CDR2 SQIVND (reference sequence). This CDR3 contains 16 residues. The CDR3 loop is CASSIGAGDRDQPQHF. In DNA form, the CDR3 reads TGTGCCAGTAGTATAGGAGCGGGGGACCGGGATCAGCCCCAGCATTTT.

This chain connects TRBV27 to TRBJ2-1; 10 bases match TRBD2. CDR1 MNHEY and CDR2 SMNVEV come from the germline V gene (reference sequence). V shed 2 bases, J shed 6 bases, and the junction held 4 bases outside the gene matches. The CDR3 loop spans 15 amino acids. CDR3 sequence: CASSLVRTSGNEQFF. DNA of the CDR3: TGTGCCAGCAGTTTAGTTAGGACTAGCGGCAATGAGCAGTTCTTC.

This clone was counted once. This rearrangement joins TRBV4-1 to TRBJ1-1; a weak D match, TRBD1 (5 bases). V was pared by 0 bases and J by 1 base, with 15 bases between. Germline CDR1 and CDR2: MGHRA and YSYEKL. There are 17 residues in the CDR3. As DNA, the CDR3 is TGCGCCAGCAGCCAAGACTACAGGCTTACCTGGAACACTGAAGCTTTCTTT. Translated: CASSQDYRLTWNTEAFF.

The genes are TRBV20-1 and TRBJ2-1; D remains ambiguous. The V end was cut by 3 bases, the J end by 3 bases, with 18 bases between. This CDR3 is built from 16 residues. The germline gives CDR1 DFQATT, CDR2 SNEGSKA (reference sequence). The CDR3, as DNA: TGCAGTGCTAGTCCCTCTTTGTTCGCGGTCTACAATGAGCAGTTCTTC. Translated: CSASPSLFAVYNEQFF.

The chain is built from TRBV19 and TRBJ2-3; 8 bases agree with TRBD2. CDR3 length: 16 amino acids. CDR1 is LNHDA and CDR2 is SQIVND in the germline V gene (reference sequence). V trimming: 7 bases; J trimming: 4 bases; junction bases outside the gene matches: 13. CDR3 nucleotides: TGTGCCAGTAAGGTTTGGGCGGGAGGATTCGCAGATACGCAGTATTTT. Its protein is CASKVWAGGFADTQYF.

The J gene is TRBJ1-5, the V gene TRBV27; D may be TRBD1 (5 bases). Germline CDR1 reads MNHEY; CDR2 reads SMNVEV (reference sequence). The CDR3 extends over 15 amino acids. Trimming shortened V by 2 bases and J by 3 bases, and 11 bases separated the two germline ends. The CDR3 bases are TGTGCCAGCAGTTTAAATAGGGGATCCAATCAGCCCCAGCATTTT. Translating gives CASSLNRGSNQPQHF.

This chain connects TRBV23-1 to TRBJ2-5, with a tentative D call TRBD1 (5 bases). TRBV23-1 is treated as an ORF (open reading frame) with a function not yet certain. V was shortened by 0 bases and J by 4 bases, with 15 bases between the two germline ends. The CDR3 extends over 16 amino acids. Here the CDR3 DNA reads TGCGCCAGCAGTCAATCGGAAGGGGCAGTTGGAGAGACCCAGTACTTC. Encoded protein: CASSQSEGAVGETQYF.

The chain has TRBV24-1 and TRBJ2-2, with TRBD1 matching 10 bases. Losses at the gene ends were 9 bases for V and 4 bases for J; bases not matched to a gene: 7. The CDR3 has 15 residues. In germline, CDR1 is KGHDR, CDR2 SFDVKD. The CDR3 nucleotides read TGTGCCACCGGAACCCGGACAGGGGGCACCGGGGAGCTGTTTTTT. It encodes CATGTRTGGTGELFF.